This is a list of T cell receptor beta chains from one sample in a study of follicular helper T cells after annual influenza vaccination. Only in-frame clones appear in the TCRdb table, and some are missing; sequencing was by immunoSEQ multiplex PCR. The sample lists about 9,300 clones, approximately 90% occurring once. Sequencing was performed on CXCR5+ CD38- circulating T follicular helper cells from blood, taken on the day of influenza vaccination. The source is an adult who received the influenza vaccine. Both conserved end residues are part of each CDR3. Fields, in order: D gene, clone size, J gene, V gene, CDR3 protein, CDR3 DNA. The D gene is left open where the match is weak. Some rows have no size entry. The others give once, few or many, or a class for an expanded clone.

TRBD1 | . | TRBJ2-4 | TRBV27 | CASSQDRGTAKNIQYF | TGTGCCAGCAGCCAAGACAGGGGGACGGCCAAAAACATTCAGTACTTC
. | once | TRBJ1-3 | TRBV7-7 | CASSKKLGLGNTIYF | TGTGCCAGCAGCAAAAAGCTCGGCCTTGGAAACACCATATATTTT
. | . | TRBJ1-5 | TRBV6-5 | CASSYTQGNQPQHF | TGTGCCAGCAGTTATACGCAGGGCAATCAGCCCCAGCATTTT
. | . | TRBJ2-4 | TRBV19 | CASSSLGIAKNIQYF | TGTGCCAGTAGTTCCCTCGGGATAGCCAAAAACATTCAGTACTTC
. | . | TRBJ2-7 | TRBV6-1 | CASSEDVWQGSYEQYF | TGTGCCAGCAGTGAAGATGTTTGGCAGGGGTCCTACGAGCAGTACTTC
TRBD1 | few | TRBJ2-7 | TRBV19 | CASSILPGQAYEQYF | TGTGCCAGTAGTATCCTTCCGGGACAGGCCTACGAGCAGTACTTC
. | . | TRBJ1-2 | TRBV16 | CASSQSSAQGSGYTF | TGTGCCAGCAGCCAATCCTCTGCGCAGGGTTCTGGCTACACCTTC
TRBD1 | . | TRBJ1-2 | TRBV6-5 | CASSFGQGINYGYTF | TGTGCCAGCAGCTTCGGACAGGGAATAAACTATGGCTACACCTTC
TRBD1 | . | TRBJ2-3 | TRBV14 | CASSQWDRVGPDTQYF | TGTGCCAGCAGCCAATGGGACAGGGTTGGGCCAGATACGCAGTATTTT
. | . | TRBJ2-3 | TRBV6-5 | CASSVVASDTQYF | TGTGCCAGCAGTGTCGTGGCCTCAGATACGCAGTATTTT
TRBD1 | . | TRBJ1-5 | TRBV16 | CASRGQGGDQPQHF | TGTGCCAGCAGAGGACAGGGGGGAGATCAGCCCCAGCATTTT
. | . | TRBJ1-5 | TRBV2 | CASNLFSANQPQHF | TGTGCCAGCAACCTTTTTTCGGCCAATCAGCCCCAGCATTTT
. | once | TRBJ2-7 | TRBV5-1 | CASSPDWGEQYF | TGCGCCAGCAGCCCCGACTGGGGCGAGCAGTACTTC
TRBD2 | . | TRBJ2-3 | TRBV7-9 | CASSFTTTSGGAAADTQYF | TGTGCCAGCAGCTTTACCACGACTAGCGGGGGGGCCGCAGCAGATACGCAGTATTTT
. | . | TRBJ2-1 | TRBV18 | CASSGAAYNEQFF | TGTGCCAGCTCCGGAGCAGCCTACAATGAGCAGTTCTTC
TRBD1 | . | TRBJ1-2 | TRBV5-1 | CASSLDRGGGGYTF | TGCGCCAGCAGCTTGGACAGGGGGGGCGGTGGCTACACCTTC
. | . | TRBJ2-7 | TRBV19 | CASSHRRDYEQYF | TGTGCCAGTAGTCACAGACGGGACTACGAGCAGTACTTC
. | . | TRBJ1-1 | TRBV20-1 | CSQTGHTEAFF | TGCAGCCAGACTGGCCACACTGAAGCTTTCTTT
. | . | TRBJ2-3 | TRBV7-6 | CASSLLRDTQYF | TGTGCCAGCAGCTTGCTTCGAGATACGCAGTATTTT
. | . | TRBJ2-1 | TRBV27 | CASSPPRWETSSYNEQFF | TGTGCCAGCAGTCCGCCTCGGTGGGAAACAAGCTCCTACAATGAGCAGTTCTTC
. | . | TRBJ2-1 | TRBV5-1 | CASIEACLRWYNEQFF | TGCGCCAGCATTGAAGCTTGTCTTAGGTGGTACAATGAGCAGTTCTTC
. | once | TRBJ1-4 | TRBV18 | CASSRTARAATNEKLFF | TGTGCCAGCTCACGTACAGCCCGAGCCGCAACTAATGAAAAACTGTTTTTT